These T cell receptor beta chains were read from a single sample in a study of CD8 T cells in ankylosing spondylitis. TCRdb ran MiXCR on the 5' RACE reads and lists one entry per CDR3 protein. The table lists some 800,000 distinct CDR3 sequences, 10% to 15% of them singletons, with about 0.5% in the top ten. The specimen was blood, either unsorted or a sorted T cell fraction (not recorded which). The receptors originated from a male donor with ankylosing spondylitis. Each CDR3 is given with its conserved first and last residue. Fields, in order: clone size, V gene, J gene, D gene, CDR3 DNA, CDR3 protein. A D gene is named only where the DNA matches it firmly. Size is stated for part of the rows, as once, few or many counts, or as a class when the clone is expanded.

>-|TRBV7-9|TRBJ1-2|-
TGTGCCAGCAGCCTCACCCGTACAGATAACTATGGCTACACCTTC
CASSLTRTDNYGYTF
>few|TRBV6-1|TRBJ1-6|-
TGTGCCAGCAGCCACAGTGGGGATAATTCACCCCTCCACTTT
CASSHSGDNSPLHF
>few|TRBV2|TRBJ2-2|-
TGTGCCAGCAGTCCCATCCGGGGGAACACCGGGGAGCTGTTTTTT
CASSPIRGNTGELFF
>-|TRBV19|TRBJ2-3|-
TGTGCCAGTAGTGATTACGGGACTACAGATACGCAGTATTTT
CASSDYGTTDTQYF
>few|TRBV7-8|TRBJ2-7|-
TGTGCCAGCAGCAGGGACCCTAGACCCTACGAGCAGTACTTC
CASSRDPRPYEQYF
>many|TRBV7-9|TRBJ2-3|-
TGTGCCAGCAGCTTAGTAGGCCTAGACACAGATACGCAGTATTTT
CASSLVGLDTDTQYF
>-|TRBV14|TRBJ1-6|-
TGTGCCAGCAGCCAAACAGGGATTTCACCCCTCCACTTT
CASSQTGISPLHF
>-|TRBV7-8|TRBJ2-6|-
TGTGCCAGCAGCTTATACCGATCAGGGAGATTCGCTGGGGCCAACGTCCTGACTTTC
CASSLYRSGRFAGANVLTF
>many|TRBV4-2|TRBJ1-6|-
TGTGCCAGCAGCCACACCCGGACTTCAGGACATTCACCCCTCCACTTT
CASSHTRTSGHSPLHF
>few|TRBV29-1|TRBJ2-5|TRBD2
TGCAGCGTGGGACCCACGGGGGGGACCCAGTACTTC
CSVGPTGGTQYF
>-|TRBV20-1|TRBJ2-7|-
TGCAGTGCCCCATCGGCGACGGCGGCAAAAACCTACGAGCAGTACTTC
CSAPSATAAKTYEQYF
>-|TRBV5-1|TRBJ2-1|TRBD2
TGCGCCAGCAGCTTGGCCATTTCGGGGGGCAATGAGCAGTTCTTC
CASSLAISGGNEQFF
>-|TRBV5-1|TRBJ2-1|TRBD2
TGCGCCAGCAGCTTCACTAGCGGGAGATGGAATGAGCAGTTCTTC
CASSFTSGRWNEQFF
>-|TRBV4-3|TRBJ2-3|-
TGCGCCAGCAGCTATAGCATTATGGCAGATACGCAGTATTTT
CASSYSIMADTQYF
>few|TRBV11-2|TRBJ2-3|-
TGTGCCAGCAGCTTAGGGACAGAGGCGATAGATACGCAGTATTTT
CASSLGTEAIDTQYF
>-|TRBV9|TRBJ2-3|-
TGTGCCAGCAGCGCCCGCTTGCGCCCGACTAGCACAGATACGCAGTATTTT
CASSARLRPTSTDTQYF
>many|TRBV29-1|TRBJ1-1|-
TGCAGCGTTGTAGGACAGACGAACACTGAAGCTTTCTTT
CSVVGQTNTEAFF
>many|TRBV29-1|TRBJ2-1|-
TGCAGCGTTCTTACTTTAGGACCAAGGGATGAGCAGTTCTTC
CSVLTLGPRDEQFF
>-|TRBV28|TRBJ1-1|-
TGTGCCAGCAGGGTGGGCACTGAAGCTTTCTTT
CASRVGTEAFF
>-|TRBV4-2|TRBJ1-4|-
TGTGCCAGCAGCCAAAGGCAGGCCGAGAATGAAAAACTGTTTTTT
CASSQRQAENEKLFF
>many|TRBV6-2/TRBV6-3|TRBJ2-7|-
TGTGCCAGCAGCCAGGCCTACGAGCAGTACTTC
CASSQAYEQYF
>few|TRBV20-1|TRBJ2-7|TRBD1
TGCAGAAGACAGGGATCACCCTACGAGCAGTACTTC
CRRQGSPYEQYF
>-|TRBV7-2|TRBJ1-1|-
TGTGCCAGCAGCTCCACACGGGGGGGGAACACTGAAGCTTTCTTT
CASSSTRGGNTEAFF
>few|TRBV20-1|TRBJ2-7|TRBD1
TGCAGTGCCCGGATTGGACAGGGAAACTACGAGCAGTACTTC
CSARIGQGNYEQYF
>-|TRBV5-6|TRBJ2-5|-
TGTGCCAGGAGCTCAGTGTATCAAGAGACCCAGTACTTC
CARSSVYQETQYF
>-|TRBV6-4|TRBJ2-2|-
TGTGCCAGCAGAAGACGTGGTTCAACGAACACCGGGGAGCTGTTTTTT
CASRRRGSTNTGELFF
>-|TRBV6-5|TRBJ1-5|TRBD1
TGTGCCAGCAGTTACTCGAGGGTAGGGGGCTCTGATCAGCCCCAGCATTTT
CASSYSRVGGSDQPQHF
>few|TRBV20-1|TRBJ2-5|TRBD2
TGCAGTGCTAGACTAAGCGGGGGGCAAGAGACCCAGTACTTC
CSARLSGGQETQYF
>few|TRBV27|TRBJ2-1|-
TGTGCCAGCACCTCCAGGGGGGTTGGCCAGTTCTTC
CASTSRGVGQFF
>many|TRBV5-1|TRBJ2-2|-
TGCGCCAGCAGCTTGGAGTCAACCGGGGAGCTGTTTTTT
CASSLESTGELFF
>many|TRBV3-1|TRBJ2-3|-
TGTGCCAGCAGCCTCACGGGGAGCAGCACAGATACGCAGTATTTT
CASSLTGSSTDTQYF
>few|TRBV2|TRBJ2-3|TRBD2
TGTGCCAGCAGTAGAACTAGCGGGAGGGGGAGCACAGATACGCAGTATTTT
CASSRTSGRGSTDTQYF
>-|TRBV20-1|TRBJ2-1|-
TGCAGTGCTACCGACACCTCCAACTACAATGAGCAGTTCTTC
CSATDTSNYNEQFF
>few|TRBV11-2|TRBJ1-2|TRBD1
TGTGCCAGCAGCTTAGGGTTGGGCAGGGGGCTTCGATCCGACTTATATGGCTACACCTTC
CASSLGLGRGLRSDLYGYTF
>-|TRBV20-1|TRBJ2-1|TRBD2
TGCAGTGCCAGCATCTTGACTAGCAAATCCTACAATGAGCAGTTCTTC
CSASILTSKSYNEQFF
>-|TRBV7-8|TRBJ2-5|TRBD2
TGTGCCAGCAGCTTATGGGCCTCTAGCGGCCAAGAGACCCAGTACTTC
CASSLWASSGQETQYF
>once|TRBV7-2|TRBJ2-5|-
TGTGCCAGCAGCCTAGACAGACGGTACCAAGAGACCCAGTACTTC
CASSLDRRYQETQYF
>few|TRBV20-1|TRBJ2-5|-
TGCAGTGCTGAAGACTGGGGACAAGAGACCCAGTACTTC
CSAEDWGQETQYF
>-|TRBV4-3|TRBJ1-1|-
TGCGCCAGCAGCCAAGATATAAACGAGGAAGACACTGAAGCTTTCTTT
CASSQDINEEDTEAFF
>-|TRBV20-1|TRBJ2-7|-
TGCAGTGCTGGAACGGTTGGGTTGAAGCCCTACGAGCAGTACTTC
CSAGTVGLKPYEQYF
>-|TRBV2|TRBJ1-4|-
TGTGCCAGCCAACAGGGCCTCAATGAAAAACTGTTTTTT
CASQQGLNEKLFF
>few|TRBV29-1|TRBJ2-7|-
TGCAGCGTTGAAGGGGCAGGGGGGGCCTACGAGCAGTACTTC
CSVEGAGGAYEQYF
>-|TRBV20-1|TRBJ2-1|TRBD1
TGCAGTGCTAGGGACAGGTACCAGTTCTTC
CSARDRYQFF
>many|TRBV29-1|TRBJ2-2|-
TGCAGCGTTGGAACAGGGTCCGGGACCGGGGAGCTGTTTTTT
CSVGTGSGTGELFF
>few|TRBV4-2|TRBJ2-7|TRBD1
TGTGCCAGCAGCCAGAGGACAGGGACCCCATCTGCCTACGAGCAGTACTTC
CASSQRTGTPSAYEQYF
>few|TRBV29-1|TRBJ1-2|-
TGCAGCGTTGGGATCCCCTCGGACTATGGCTACACCTTC
CSVGIPSDYGYTF
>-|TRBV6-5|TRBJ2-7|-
TGTGCCAGCAGTTACAGTGTTGCAACCGAGCAGTACTTC
CASSYSVATEQYF
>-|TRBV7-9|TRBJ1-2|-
TGTGCCAGCAGCCCCGGAATGGCCAATTATGGCTACACCTTC
CASSPGMANYGYTF
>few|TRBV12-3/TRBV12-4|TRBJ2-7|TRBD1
TGTGCCAGCAGTCCTCGGACAGGGGGAAACCACGAGCAGTACTTC
CASSPRTGGNHEQYF
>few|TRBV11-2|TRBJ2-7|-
TGTGCCAGCAGCCCACCCGGGGGGCTCTACGAGCAGTACTTC
CASSPPGGLYEQYF
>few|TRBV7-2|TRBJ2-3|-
TGTGCCAGCAGCTTGGCCAGGGGGGTAGATACGCAGTATTTT
CASSLARGVDTQYF
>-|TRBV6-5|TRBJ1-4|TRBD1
TGTGCCAGCAGTTACCAATGGACAGGGACTAATGAAAAACTGTTTTTT
CASSYQWTGTNEKLFF
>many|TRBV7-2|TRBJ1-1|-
TGTGCCAGCAGCTTAGCGGCAGCTAACACTGAAGCTTTCTTT
CASSLAAANTEAFF
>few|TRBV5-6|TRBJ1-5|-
TGTGCCAGCAGCTTGGGATGGAATCAGCCCCAGCATTTT
CASSLGWNQPQHF
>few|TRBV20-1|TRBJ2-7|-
TGCAGTGCTAGAGATATGGGGGCTAGCGAGACCTACGAGCAGTACTTC
CSARDMGASETYEQYF
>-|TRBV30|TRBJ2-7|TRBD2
TGTGCCTGGAGAGGACTAGCGGGAGTTTACGAGCAGTACTTC
CAWRGLAGVYEQYF
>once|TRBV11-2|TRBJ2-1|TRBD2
TGTGCCAGCAGCGGAGTAAAGCGGGAGCCAGACAATGAGCAGTTCTTC
CASSGVKREPDNEQFF
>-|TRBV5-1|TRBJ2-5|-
TGCGCCAGCAGCAGCACAGGGATACGTGGGGAGACCCAGTACTTC
CASSSTGIRGETQYF